This T cell receptor (beta chain) was sequenced for a study of OX40 agonist ivuxolimab in advanced cancers. Study summary: Patients took ivuxolimab, an agonistic anti-OX40 (CD134) antibody. The study gave patients intravenous ivuxolimab at 0.01 to 10 mg/kg every 2 weeks.

This CDR3 is built from 19 residues. The ends were cut back, 4 bases at V and 2 bases at J, with 26 bases in the middle. Germline V lookup: CDR1 MGHRA, CDR2 YSYEKL. In its sample, this clone was seen a few times. The repertoire was sequenced with immunoSEQ multiplex PCR; TCRdb's copy has only in-frame clones and lacks some. The repertoire consists of about 75,000 clones, with about 85% occurring once and the leading ten covering roughly a sixth. The specimen was CD4+ or CD8+ T cells sorted from blood, collected in a trial of the OX40 agonist ivuxolimab. The sequence derives from an adult with an advanced solid tumor such as melanoma, head and neck, liver or kidney cancer. The chain is built from TRBV4-1 and TRBJ1-1, with D unresolved. CDR3 sequence reads: CASSLLVRFTQDRNTEAFF. The CDR3 DNA reads as TGCGCCAGCAGCCTGTTAGTTCGGTTCACCCAAGACCGTAACACTGAAGCTTTCTTT.